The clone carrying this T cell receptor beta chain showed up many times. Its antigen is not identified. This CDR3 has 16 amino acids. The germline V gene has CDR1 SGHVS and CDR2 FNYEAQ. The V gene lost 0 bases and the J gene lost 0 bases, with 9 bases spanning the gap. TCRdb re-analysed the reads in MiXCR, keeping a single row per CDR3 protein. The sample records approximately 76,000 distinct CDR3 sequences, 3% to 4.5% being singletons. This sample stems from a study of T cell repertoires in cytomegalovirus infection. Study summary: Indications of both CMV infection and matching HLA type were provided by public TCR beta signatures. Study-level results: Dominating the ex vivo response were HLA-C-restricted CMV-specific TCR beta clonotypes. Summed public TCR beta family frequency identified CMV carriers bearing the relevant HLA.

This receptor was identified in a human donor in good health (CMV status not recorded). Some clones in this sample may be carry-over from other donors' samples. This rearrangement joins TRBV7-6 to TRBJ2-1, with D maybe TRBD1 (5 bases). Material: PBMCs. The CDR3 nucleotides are TGTGCCAGCAGCTTAGCAGGGGTCCACTCCTACAATGAGCAGTTCTTC. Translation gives CASSLAGVHSYNEQFF.